The clone carrying this TCR beta chain was counted ten times or more. Library preparation (for TCRbeta) was performed with unique molecular identifiers. TCRdb reprocessed the PCR reads with MiXCR, giving one entry per CDR3 protein. This sample carries 700,000 or so distinct CDR3 sequences, 10% to 15% of them seen once, and the ten largest clones take 0.79%. These data originate in a study of T-cell reconstitution after alpha-beta-depleted transplantation in children. The source of this sequence is a girl under 10 years old with congenital amegakaryocytic thrombocytopenia, due to receive a stem cell transplant. The sequenced sample was PBMCs, obtained before TCRalphabeta/CD19-depleted stem cell transplant.

The CDR3 bases are TGTGCCAGCAGCCCCCCGGGACTAGTTTGGGGCGAGCAGTACTTC. It specifies CASSPPGLVWGEQYF. This chain connects TRBV7-9 to TRBJ2-7; TRBD2 aligns across 8 bases. The CDR3 is 15 residues long. Germline assignment: CDR1 SEHNR and CDR2 FQNEAQ (reference sequence). The trim removed 5 bases at V and 6 bases at J, leaving 12 bases unmatched.